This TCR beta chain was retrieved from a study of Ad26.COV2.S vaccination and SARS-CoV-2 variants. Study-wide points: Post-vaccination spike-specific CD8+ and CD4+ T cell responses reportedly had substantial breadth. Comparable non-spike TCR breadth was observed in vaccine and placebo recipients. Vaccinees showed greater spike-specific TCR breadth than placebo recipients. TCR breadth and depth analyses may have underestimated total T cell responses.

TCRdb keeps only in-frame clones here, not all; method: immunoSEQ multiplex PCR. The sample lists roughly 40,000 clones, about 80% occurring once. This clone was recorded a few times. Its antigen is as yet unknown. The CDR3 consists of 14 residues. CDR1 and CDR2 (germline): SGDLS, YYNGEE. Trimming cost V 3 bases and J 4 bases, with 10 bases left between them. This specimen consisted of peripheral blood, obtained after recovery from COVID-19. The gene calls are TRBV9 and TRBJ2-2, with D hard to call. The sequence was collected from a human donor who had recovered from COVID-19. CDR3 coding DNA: TGTGCCAGCAGCGCGTCGTTCGGCACCGGGGAGCTGTTTTTT. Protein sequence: CASSASFGTGELFF.